This T cell receptor (beta chain) was obtained from a study of cytomegalovirus exposure and HLA in healthy donors. With 60 Vbeta and 13 Jbeta primers, the PCR was carried out. Sequencing used immunoSEQ multiplex PCR; TCRdb keeps in-frame clones, though not all of them. The sample lists 110,000 or so clones; less than 80% were seen once. Germline assignment: CDR1 SGDLS and CDR2 YYNGEE. The V end lost 0 bases, the J end lost 2 bases, and 13 bases lay between the germline ends. This CDR3 comprises 16 residues. The J gene is TRBJ2-3, the V gene TRBV9, with D perhaps TRBD2 (6 bases). The sequencing sample was made of PBMCs. This sequence originates from a woman in her 40s in good health and CMV-seropositive. In nucleotides, the CDR3 is TGTGCCAGCAGCGTAGTATCCGGGCGGGACACAGATACGCAGTATTTT. It specifies CASSVVSGRDTDTQYF.